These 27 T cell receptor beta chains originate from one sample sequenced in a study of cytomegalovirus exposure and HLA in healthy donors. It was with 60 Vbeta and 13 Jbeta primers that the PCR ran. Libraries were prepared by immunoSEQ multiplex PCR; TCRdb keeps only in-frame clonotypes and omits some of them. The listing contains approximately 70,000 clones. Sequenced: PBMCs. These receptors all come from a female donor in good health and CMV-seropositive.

In DNA form, the CDR3 reads TGTGCCAGCTCACCAGTGAGGGAAACTAGCACAGATACGCAGTATTTT. This codes for CASSPVRETSTDTQYF. This chain uses TRBV18 with TRBJ2-3; tentatively, D is TRBD2 (5 bases). This CDR3 is 16 amino acids long. Trimming shortened V by 2 bases and J by 0 bases, and 12 bases separated the two germline ends. Germline CDR1 is KGHSH and CDR2 is LQKENI.

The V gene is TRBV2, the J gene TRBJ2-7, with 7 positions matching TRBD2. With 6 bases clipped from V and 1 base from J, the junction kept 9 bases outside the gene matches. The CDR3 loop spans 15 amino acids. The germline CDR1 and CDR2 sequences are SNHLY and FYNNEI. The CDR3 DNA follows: TGTGCCAGCAGAGGGCAGCGGGGCCCTTCCTACGAGCAGTACTTC. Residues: CASRGQRGPSYEQYF.

Here the CDR3 reads CASSLGGQAHGYTF. The CDR3 DNA reads as TGTGCCAGCAGCTTAGGGGGACAGGCGCACGGCTACACCTTC. This rearrangement joins TRBV7-2 to TRBJ1-2; 8 positions match TRBD1. This CDR3 spans 14 amino acids. V was clipped by 1 base and J by 8 bases; unmatched bases: 6. Germline lookup yields CDR1 SGHTA and CDR2 FQGNSA.

DNA of the CDR3: TGTGCCATCAGTGCCACCACCCCCAACTCCCAGCGGATCACAGATACGCAGTATTTT. Amino acid sequence: CAISATTPNSQRITDTQYF. The rearrangement uses TRBV10-3 and TRBJ2-3; the D gene is possibly TRBD2 (5 bases). With 4 bases removed from V and 2 bases from J, the gap between germline ends came to 25 bases. The CDR3 extends over 19 amino acids. Germline lookup yields CDR1 ENHRY and CDR2 SYGVKD.

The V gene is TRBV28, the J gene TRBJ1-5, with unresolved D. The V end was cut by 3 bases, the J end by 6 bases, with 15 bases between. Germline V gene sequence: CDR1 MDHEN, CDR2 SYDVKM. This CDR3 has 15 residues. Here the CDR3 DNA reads TGTGCCAGCAGTTTGCCAACAGAAGGTAGTCAGCCCCAGCATTTT. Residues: CASSLPTEGSQPQHF. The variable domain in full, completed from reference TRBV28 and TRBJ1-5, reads DVKVTQSSRYLVKRTGEKVFLECVQDMDHENMFWYRQDPGLGLRLIYFSYDVKMKEKGDIPEGYSVSREKKERFSLILESASTNQTSMYLCASSLPTEGSQPQHFGDGTRLSIL.

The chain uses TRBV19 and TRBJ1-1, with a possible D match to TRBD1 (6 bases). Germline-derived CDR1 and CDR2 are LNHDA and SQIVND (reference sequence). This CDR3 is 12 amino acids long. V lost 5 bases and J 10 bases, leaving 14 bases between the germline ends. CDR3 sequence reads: CASSQGTLGAFF. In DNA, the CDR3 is TGTGCCAGTAGTCAAGGGACACTCGGAGCTTTCTTT.

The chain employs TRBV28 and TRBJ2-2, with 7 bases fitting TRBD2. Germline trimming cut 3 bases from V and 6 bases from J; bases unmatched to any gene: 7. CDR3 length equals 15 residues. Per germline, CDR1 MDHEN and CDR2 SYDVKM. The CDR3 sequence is CASSFGGSPAGELFF. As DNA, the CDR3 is TGTGCCAGCAGTTTTGGCGGGAGCCCCGCCGGGGAGCTGTTTTTT.

The CDR3 reads CASSETYNYGYTF. As DNA, the CDR3 is TGTGCCAGCTCCGAGACATACAACTATGGCTACACCTTC. V usage is TRBV18 and J usage is TRBJ1-2; D is undetermined. The CDR3 length is 13 residues. Trimming shortened V by 6 bases and J by 2 bases, and 10 bases separated the two germline ends. Germline V CDR1 and CDR2: KGHSH, LQKENI. Filled out from reference TRBV18 and TRBJ1-2, the complete variable domain reads NAGVMQNPRHLVRRRGQEARLRCSPMKGHSHVYWYRQLPEEGLKFMVYLQKENIIDESGMPKERFSAEFPKEGPSILRIQQVVRGDSAAYFCASSETYNYGYTFGSGTRLTVV.

CDR3 in amino acids: CASSPGTGFYGYTF. CDR3 DNA: TGTGCCAGCAGCCCCGGGACAGGGTTCTATGGCTACACCTTC. V usage is TRBV6-5 and J usage is TRBJ1-2, with 9 bases lining up with TRBD1. Per germline, CDR1 MNHEY and CDR2 SVGAGI. This CDR3 contains 14 residues. V lost 6 bases to trimming and J lost 4 bases; unmatched junction nucleotides: 6.

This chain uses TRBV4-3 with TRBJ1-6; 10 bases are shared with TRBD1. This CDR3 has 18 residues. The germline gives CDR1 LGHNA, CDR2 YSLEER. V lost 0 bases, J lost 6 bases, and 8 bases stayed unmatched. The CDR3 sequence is CASSQDELWDRGNSPLHF. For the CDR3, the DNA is TGCGCCAGCAGCCAAGATGAATTGTGGGACAGGGGTAATTCACCCCTCCACTTT.

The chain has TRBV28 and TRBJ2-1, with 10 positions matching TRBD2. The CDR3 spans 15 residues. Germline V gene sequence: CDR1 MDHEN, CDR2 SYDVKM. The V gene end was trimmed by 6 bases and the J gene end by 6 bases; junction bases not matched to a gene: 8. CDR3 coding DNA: TGTGCCAGCAGCCCCGGGACTAGCGCGGGCAATGAGCAGTTCTTC. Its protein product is CASSPGTSAGNEQFF.

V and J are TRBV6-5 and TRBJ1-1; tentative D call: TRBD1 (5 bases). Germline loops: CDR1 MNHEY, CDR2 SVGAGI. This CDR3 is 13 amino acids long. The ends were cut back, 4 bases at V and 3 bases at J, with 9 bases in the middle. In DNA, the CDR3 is TGTGCCAGCAGTTGGGGGAGGGACACTGAAGCTTTCTTT. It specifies CASSWGRDTEAFF.

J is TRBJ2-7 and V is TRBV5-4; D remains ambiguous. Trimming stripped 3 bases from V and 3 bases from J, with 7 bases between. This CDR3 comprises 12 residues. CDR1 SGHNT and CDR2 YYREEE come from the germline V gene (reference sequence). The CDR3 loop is CASSSTGYEQYF. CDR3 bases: TGTGCCAGCAGCTCGACGGGCTACGAGCAGTACTTC.

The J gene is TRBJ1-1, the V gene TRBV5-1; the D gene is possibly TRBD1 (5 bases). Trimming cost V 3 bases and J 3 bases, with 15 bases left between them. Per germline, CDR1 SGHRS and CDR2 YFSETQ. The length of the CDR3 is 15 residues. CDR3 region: CASSWEPGGDTEAFF. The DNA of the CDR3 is TGCGCCAGCAGCTGGGAGCCGGGAGGGGACACTGAAGCTTTCTTT.

CDR3: CASSSKRVQETQYF. DNA for the CDR3: TGTGCCAGCAGCTCGAAGCGGGTACAAGAGACCCAGTACTTC. The chain joins TRBV7-2 to TRBJ2-5; D may be TRBD2 (6 bases). This CDR3 comprises 14 residues. The germline gives CDR1 SGHTA, CDR2 FQGNSA. V was clipped by 4 bases and J by 2 bases, with 11 bases between them.

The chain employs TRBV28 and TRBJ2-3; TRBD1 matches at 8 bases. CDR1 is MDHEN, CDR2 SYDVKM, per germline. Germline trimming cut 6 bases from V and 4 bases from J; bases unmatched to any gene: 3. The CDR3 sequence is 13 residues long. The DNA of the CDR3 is TGTGCCAGCAGGATACAGGGGGCAGATACGCAGTATTTT. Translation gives CASRIQGADTQYF.

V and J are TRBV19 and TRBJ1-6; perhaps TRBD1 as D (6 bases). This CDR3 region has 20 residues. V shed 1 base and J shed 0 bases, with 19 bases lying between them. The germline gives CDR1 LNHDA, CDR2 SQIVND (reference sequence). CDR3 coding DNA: TGTGCCAGTAGTATAGGCTCGGCAGGGGCTTCGAGCTCCTATAATTCACCCCTCCACTTT. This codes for CASSIGSAGASSSYNSPLHF.

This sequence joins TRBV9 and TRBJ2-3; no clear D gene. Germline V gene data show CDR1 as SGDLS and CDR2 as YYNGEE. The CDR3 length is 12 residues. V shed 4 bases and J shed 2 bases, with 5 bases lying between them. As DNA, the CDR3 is TGTGCCAGCAGCCCATTCACAGATACGCAGTATTTT. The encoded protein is CASSPFTDTQYF.

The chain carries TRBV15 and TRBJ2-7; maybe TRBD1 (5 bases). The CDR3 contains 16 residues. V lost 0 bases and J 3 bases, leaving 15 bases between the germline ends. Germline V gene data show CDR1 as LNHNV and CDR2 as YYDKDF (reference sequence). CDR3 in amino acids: CATSRDGWGWGYEQYF. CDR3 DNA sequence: TGTGCCACCAGCAGAGATGGCTGGGGCTGGGGCTACGAGCAGTACTTC.

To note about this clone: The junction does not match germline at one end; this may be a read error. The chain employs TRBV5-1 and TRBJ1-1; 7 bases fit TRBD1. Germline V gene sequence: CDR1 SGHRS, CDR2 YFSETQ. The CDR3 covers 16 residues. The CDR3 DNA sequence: TGCGCCAGCAGCTTGGCCTATGGGACAGCGAACACTGAAGATTTCTTT. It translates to CASSLAYGTANTEDFF.

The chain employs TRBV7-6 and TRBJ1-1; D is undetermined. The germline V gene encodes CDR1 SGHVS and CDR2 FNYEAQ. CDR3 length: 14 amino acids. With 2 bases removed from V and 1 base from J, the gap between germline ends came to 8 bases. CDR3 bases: TGTGCCAGCAGCTTAAGTACAGCGAACACTGAAGCTTTCTTT. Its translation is CASSLSTANTEAFF.

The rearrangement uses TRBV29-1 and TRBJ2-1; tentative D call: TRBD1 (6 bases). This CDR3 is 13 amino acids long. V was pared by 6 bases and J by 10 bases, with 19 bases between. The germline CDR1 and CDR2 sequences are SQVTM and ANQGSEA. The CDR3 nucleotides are TGCAGCGTCGTTTACCACAGGGTAAAGGAGCAGTTCTTC. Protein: CSVVYHRVKEQFF.

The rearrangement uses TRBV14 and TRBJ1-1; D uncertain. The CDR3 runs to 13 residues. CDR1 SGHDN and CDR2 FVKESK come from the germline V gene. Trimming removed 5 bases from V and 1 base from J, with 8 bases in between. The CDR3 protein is CASSWTENTEAFF. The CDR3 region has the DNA TGTGCCAGCAGCTGGACTGAGAACACTGAAGCTTTCTTT. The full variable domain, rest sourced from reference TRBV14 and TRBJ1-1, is EAGVTQFPSHSVIEKGQTVTLRCDPISGHDNLYWYRRVMGKEIKFLLHFVKESKQDESGMPNNRFLAERTGGTYSTLKVQPAELEDSGVYFCASSWTENTEAFFGQGTRLTVV.

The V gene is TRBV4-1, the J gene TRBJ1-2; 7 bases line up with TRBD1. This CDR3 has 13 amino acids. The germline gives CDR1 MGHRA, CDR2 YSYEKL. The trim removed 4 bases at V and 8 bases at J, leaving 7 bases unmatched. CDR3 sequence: CASSLTGAGGYTF. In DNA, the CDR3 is TGCGCCAGCAGCCTTACAGGGGCAGGCGGCTACACCTTC.

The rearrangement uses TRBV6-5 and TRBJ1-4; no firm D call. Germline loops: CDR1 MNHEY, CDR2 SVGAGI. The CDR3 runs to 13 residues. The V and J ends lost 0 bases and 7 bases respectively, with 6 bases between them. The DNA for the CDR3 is TGTGCCAGCAGTTACTCGACTGCTGAAAAACTGTTTTTT. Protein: CASSYSTAEKLFF.

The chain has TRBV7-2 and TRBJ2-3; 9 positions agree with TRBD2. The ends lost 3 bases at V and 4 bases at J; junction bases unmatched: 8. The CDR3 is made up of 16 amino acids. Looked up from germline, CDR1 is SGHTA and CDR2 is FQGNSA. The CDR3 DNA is TGTGCCAGCAGCTTCCGGCGTAGCGGGGGTGCAGATACGCAGTATTTT. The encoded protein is CASSFRRSGGADTQYF.

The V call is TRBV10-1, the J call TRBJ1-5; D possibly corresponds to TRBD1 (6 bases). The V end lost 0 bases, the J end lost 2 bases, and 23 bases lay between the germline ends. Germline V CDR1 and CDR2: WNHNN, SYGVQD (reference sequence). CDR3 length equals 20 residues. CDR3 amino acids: CASSESFRGAKSVRNQPQHF. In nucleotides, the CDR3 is TGCGCCAGCAGTGAGTCCTTTCGGGGGGCCAAGAGTGTGCGCAATCAGCCCCAGCATTTT.